This T cell receptor beta chain was documented in a study of cytomegalovirus exposure and HLA in healthy donors. Study in general: Genotyping showed roughly 81% of 398 donors falling in the Caucasian-associated ancestry cluster.

Healthy bone marrow donors formed the donor group. The PCR had 60 Vbeta and 13 Jbeta primers. Per the study methods: The count from a later analysis was tens of millions of unique TCR beta chains, about 9.9 million of them shared. Libraries were prepared by immunoSEQ multiplex PCR; TCRdb keeps only in-frame clonotypes and omits some of them. V, J and clone size reflect that table, while D and trimming were determined from the DNA. The sample lists about 140,000 clones; 77% were seen once. The sequencing sample was made of PBMCs. This clonotype was sampled from a male donor in good health and CMV-seronegative.

The CDR3 loop is CSVEGRGARAEAFF. The CDR3 DNA sequence: TGCAGCGTTGAAGGCAGGGGGGCCCGGGCTGAAGCTTTCTTT. The chain has TRBV29-1 and TRBJ1-1; the match to TRBD1 covers 7 bases. V dropped 1 base and J dropped 6; count of bases not matched to a gene: 8. The length of the CDR3 is 14 residues. Germline loops: CDR1 SQVTM, CDR2 ANQGSEA.